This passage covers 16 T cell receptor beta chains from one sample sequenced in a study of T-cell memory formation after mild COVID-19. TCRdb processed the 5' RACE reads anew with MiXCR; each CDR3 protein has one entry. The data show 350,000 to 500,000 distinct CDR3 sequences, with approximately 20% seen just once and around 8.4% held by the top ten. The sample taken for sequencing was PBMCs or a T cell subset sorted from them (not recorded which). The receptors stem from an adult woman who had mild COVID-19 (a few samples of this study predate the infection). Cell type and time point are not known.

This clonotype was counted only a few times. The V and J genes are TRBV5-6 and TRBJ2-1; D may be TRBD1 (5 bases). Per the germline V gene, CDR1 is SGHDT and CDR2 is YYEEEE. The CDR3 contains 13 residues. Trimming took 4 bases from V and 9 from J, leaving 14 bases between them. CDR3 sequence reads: CASSPRRRGEQFF. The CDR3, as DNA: TGTGCCAGCAGCCCCCGTAGAAGGGGTGAGCAGTTCTTC.

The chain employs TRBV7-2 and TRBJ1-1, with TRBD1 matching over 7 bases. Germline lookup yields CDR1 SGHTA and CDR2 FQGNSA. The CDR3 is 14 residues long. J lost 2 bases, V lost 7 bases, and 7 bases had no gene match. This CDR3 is CASNKGGGNTEAFF. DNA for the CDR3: TGTGCCAGCAACAAAGGGGGCGGAAACACTGAAGCTTTCTTT.

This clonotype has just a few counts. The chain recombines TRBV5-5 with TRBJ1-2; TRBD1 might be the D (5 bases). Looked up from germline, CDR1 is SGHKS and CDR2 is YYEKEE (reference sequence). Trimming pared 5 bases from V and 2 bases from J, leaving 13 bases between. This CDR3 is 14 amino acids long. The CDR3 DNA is TGTGCCAGCAGTCCAGGAGAGGGGAACTATGGCTACACCTTC. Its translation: CASSPGEGNYGYTF.

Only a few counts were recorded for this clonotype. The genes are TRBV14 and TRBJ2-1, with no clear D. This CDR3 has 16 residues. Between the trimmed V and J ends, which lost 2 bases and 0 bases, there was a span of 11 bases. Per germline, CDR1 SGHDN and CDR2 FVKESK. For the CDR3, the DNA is TGTGCCAGCAGCCAATTAAAAGGTAGCTCCTACAATGAGCAGTTCTTC. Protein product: CASSQLKGSSYNEQFF.

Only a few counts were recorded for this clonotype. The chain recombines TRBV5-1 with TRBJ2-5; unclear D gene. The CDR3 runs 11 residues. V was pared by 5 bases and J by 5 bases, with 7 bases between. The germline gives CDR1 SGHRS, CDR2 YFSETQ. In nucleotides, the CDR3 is TGCGCCAGCAGAAGGATTGAGACCCAGTACTTC. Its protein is CASRRIETQYF.

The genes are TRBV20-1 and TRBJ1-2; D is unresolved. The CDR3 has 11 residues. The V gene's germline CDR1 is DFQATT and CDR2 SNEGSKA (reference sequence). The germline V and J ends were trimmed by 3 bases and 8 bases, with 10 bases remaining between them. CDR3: CSASNARGYTF. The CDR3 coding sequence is TGCAGTGCTAGTAACGCCCGCGGCTACACCTTC.

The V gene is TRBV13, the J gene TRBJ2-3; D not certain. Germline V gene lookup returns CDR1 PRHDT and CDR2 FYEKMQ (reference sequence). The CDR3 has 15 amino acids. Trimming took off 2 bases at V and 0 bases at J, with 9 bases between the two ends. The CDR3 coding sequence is TGTGCCAGCAGCTTAAAGACGGATAGCACAGATACGCAGTATTTT. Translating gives CASSLKTDSTDTQYF.

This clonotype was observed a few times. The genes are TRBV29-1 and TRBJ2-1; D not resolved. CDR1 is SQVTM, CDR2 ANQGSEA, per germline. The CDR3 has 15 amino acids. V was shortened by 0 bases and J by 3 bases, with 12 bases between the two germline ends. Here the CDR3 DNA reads TGCAGCGTTGAAGATCCGGCTTATCTCTACAATGAGCAGTTCTTC. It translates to CSVEDPAYLYNEQFF.

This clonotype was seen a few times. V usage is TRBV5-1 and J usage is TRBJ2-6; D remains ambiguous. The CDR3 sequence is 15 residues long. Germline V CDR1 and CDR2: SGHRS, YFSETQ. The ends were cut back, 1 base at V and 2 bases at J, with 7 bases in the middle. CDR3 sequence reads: CASSLPSPGANVLTF. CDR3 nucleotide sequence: TGCGCCAGCAGCTTGCCCTCCCCTGGGGCCAACGTCCTGACTTTC.

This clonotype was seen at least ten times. The CDR3 DNA sequence: TGTGCCAGCAGTGAAGCTGGAGGATTCGAGACCGGGGAGCTGTTTTTT. Its protein is CASSEAGGFETGELFF. The V gene is TRBV6-1, the J gene TRBJ2-2; D perhaps matches TRBD2 (5 bases). V gave up 0 bases and J gave up 5 bases, with 13 bases separating them. The CDR3 is 16 residues long. Germline V CDR1 and CDR2: MNHNS, SASEGT.

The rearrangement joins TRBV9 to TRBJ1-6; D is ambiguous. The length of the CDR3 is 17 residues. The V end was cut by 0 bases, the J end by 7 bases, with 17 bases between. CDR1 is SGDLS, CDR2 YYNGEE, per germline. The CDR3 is CASSVGEFLAFNSPLHF. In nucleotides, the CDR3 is TGTGCCAGCAGCGTAGGGGAATTTTTGGCCTTCAATTCACCCCTCCACTTT.

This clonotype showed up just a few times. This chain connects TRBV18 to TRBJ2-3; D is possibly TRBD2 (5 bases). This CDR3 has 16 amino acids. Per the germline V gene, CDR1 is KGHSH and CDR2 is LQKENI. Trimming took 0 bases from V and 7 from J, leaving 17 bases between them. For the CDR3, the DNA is TGTGCCAGCTCACCACCCGGGGTCACCTCGCGCAATACGCAGTATTTT. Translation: CASSPPGVTSRNTQYF.

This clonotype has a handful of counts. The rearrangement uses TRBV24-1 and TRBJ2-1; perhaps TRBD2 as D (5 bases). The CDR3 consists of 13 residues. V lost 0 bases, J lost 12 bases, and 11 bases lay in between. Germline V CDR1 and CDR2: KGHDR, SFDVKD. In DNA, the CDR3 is TGTGCCACCAGTGATTTGGGAGGTCCGGGGCAGTTCTTC. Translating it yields CATSDLGGPGQFF.

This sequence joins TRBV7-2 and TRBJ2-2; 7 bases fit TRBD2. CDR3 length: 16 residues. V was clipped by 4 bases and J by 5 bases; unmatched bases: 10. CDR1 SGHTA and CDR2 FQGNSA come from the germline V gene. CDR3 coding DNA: TGTGCCAGCAGCTATGGAACGGGAGCGGGGACCGGGGAGCTGTTTTTT. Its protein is CASSYGTGAGTGELFF.

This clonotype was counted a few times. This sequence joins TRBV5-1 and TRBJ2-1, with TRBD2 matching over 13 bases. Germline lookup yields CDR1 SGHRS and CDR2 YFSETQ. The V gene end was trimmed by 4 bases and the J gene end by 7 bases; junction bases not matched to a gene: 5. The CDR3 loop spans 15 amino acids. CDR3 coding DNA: TGCGCCAGCAGCCCCGGGACTAGCGGGGTAAATGAGCAGTTCTTC. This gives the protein CASSPGTSGVNEQFF.

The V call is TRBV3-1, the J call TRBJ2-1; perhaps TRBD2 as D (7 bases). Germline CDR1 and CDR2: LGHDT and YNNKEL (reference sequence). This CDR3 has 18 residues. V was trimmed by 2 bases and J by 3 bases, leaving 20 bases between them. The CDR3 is CASSQSRVVGGHYNEQFF. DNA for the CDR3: TGTGCCAGCAGCCAATCTCGAGTGGTGGGGGGGCACTACAATGAGCAGTTCTTC.